This T cell receptor (beta chain) was identified in a study of blood T cells in healthy people across ages. Study-wide results and limits: As age increased, TCR beta diversity per million T cells fell in a roughly linear fashion. Higher diversity, along with more naive CD4+ cells, distinguished long-lived donors from aged donors.

Caucasian, healthy and from Russia, the donors were aged between about 6 and 100. Total RNA, at least 6 micrograms per sample, came from PBMCs. A second roughly 6 to 12 cycle PCR used barcoded and J-beta primers. Using its own MiXCR run on the 5' RACE reads, TCRdb lists one record per CDR3 protein. The sample holds around 800,000 distinct CDR3 sequences, about 47% seen once. Of note for this clonotype: Its antigen remains unknown.

The CDR3 contains 15 residues. Germline CDR1 DFQATT, CDR2 SNEGSKA (reference sequence). V lost 0 bases and J 4 bases, leaving 12 bases between the germline ends. The receptor was derived from a man older than 75 in good health. The genes are TRBV20-1 and TRBJ2-2; D not resolved. The sequenced sample was blood. In DNA, the CDR3 is TGCAGTGCTAGAGATTTCGGCCGTAGCACCGGGGAGCTGTTTTTT. It encodes CSARDFGRSTGELFF.